Here is one T cell receptor beta chain with its context. This specimen belongs to a study of blood T cell repertoires in COVID-19. Unmatched junction bases numbered 6, after V lost 0 bases and J lost 2 bases. Germline V gene data show CDR1 as KGHSH and CDR2 as LQKENI. The CDR3 extends over 16 amino acids. Method: immunoSEQ multiplex PCR; TCRdb's copy keeps in-frame clones and lacks some. The sample includes approximately 72,000 clones, around nine tenths seen only once; the top ten take approximately 14%. What was sequenced was peripheral blood. This chain connects TRBV18 to TRBJ2-5; 7 nucleotides match TRBD1. This clonotype was sampled from a woman aged 55-70 years with acute or convalescent COVID-19. CDR3 sequence reads: CASSPPRGQRQETQYF. The CDR3 bases are TGTGCCAGCTCACCACCGAGGGGACAGAGACAAGAGACCCAGTACTTC. Complete variable domain (other parts from reference TRBV18 and TRBJ2-5): NAGVMQNPRHLVRRRGQEARLRCSPMKGHSHVYWYRQLPEEGLKFMVYLQKENIIDESGMPKERFSAEFPKEGPSILRIQQVVRGDSAAYFCASSPPRGQRQETQYFGPGTRLLVL.